These 3 T cell receptor beta chains share one sample of origin, sequenced in a study of T cell responses to AZD1222 COVID-19 vaccine. Here immunoSEQ multiplex PCR was the method, and the copy in TCRdb shows in-frame clones only, minus some. Of 95,000 to 120,000 clones listed, 88% were seen once; the top ten hold approximately 6.9%. Sequenced material: peripheral blood, taken 28 days after the second AZD1222 dose. These receptors were obtained from an adult who received the AZD1222 COVID-19 vaccine.

The chain employs TRBV10-3 and TRBJ1-2, with D possibly TRBD1 on 5 matching bases. V dropped 6 bases and J dropped 7 bases, with 15 bases sitting between them. The CDR3 has 13 residues. In germline, CDR1 is ENHRY, CDR2 SYGVKD. CDR3 sequence reads: CAISQTVGGGYTF. In nucleotides, the CDR3 is TGTGCCATCAGCCAGACAGTGGGTGGTGGCTACACCTTC.

V usage is TRBV7-8 and J usage is TRBJ2-6; TRBD1 is a possible D gene (6 bases). The CDR3 loop spans 14 amino acids. With 2 bases removed from V and 7 bases from J, the gap between germline ends came to 9 bases. The germline gives CDR1 SGHVS, CDR2 FQNEAQ. In DNA, the CDR3 is TGTGCCAGCAGCTTAATAGGGGGTGCCAACGTCCTGACTTTC. Protein sequence: CASSLIGGANVLTF.

The genes are TRBV7-3 and TRBJ1-1; 10 positions agree with TRBD1. This CDR3 contains 14 residues. The trim removed 5 bases at V and 4 bases at J, leaving 4 bases unmatched. CDR1 and CDR2 from the germline V gene are SGHTA and FQGTGA. The CDR3 sequence is CASSPDRGTTEAFF. CDR3 sequence (DNA): TGTGCCAGCAGCCCGGACAGGGGGACCACTGAAGCTTTCTTT.